This T cell receptor (beta chain) was captured by sequencing in a study of shared clonotypes between healthy human individuals. Assay used: immunoSEQ multiplex PCR; TCRdb lists only in-frame clones, some missing. In the table there are 500,000 or so clones, around 96% of which are singletons. The sequence was collected from a woman aged 25-40 years in good health. The sequencing sample was made of naive CD4+ T cells sorted from blood. The subset was: CD45RA+ positively selected.

The CDR3 nucleotides read TGTGCCAGCAGTACACAGGGGAGGACTGAAGCTTTCTTT. Translation gives CASSTQGRTEAFF. The chain combines TRBV27 with TRBJ1-1; 7 bases fit TRBD1. The trim removed 5 bases at V and 5 bases at J, leaving 5 bases unmatched. CDR3 length equals 13 residues. CDR1 and CDR2 (germline): MNHEY, SMNVEV (reference sequence).